These 29 T cell receptor beta chains were all obtained from the same sample, sequenced in a study of T cell responses to AZD1222 COVID-19 vaccine. Using immunoSEQ multiplex PCR, the repertoire was profiled, and TCRdb retains in-frame clones only, with some absent. The repertoire holds around 270,000 clones, with almost 95% as singletons. Sequenced here: peripheral blood, sampled 28 days after the second AZD1222 dose. Every receptor here comes from an adult who received the AZD1222 COVID-19 vaccine.

This chain links TRBV6-5 with TRBJ1-1; D might be TRBD1 (5 bases). CDR3 length equals 16 residues. The V end was cut by 2 bases, the J end by 7 bases, with 20 bases between. CDR1 and CDR2 from the germline V gene are MNHEY and SVGAGI. This chain's CDR3 is CASSYSPLLGGVEAFF. CDR3 sequence (DNA): TGTGCCAGCAGTTACAGCCCATTACTGGGGGGAGTTGAAGCTTTCTTT.

This chain joins TRBV6-5 and TRBJ1-1, with D possibly matching TRBD1 (5 bases). V lost 7 bases and J 0 bases, leaving 12 bases between the germline ends. Germline V gene lookup returns CDR1 MNHEY and CDR2 SVGAGI. The CDR3 covers 14 residues. Here the CDR3 DNA reads TGTGCCAGCACTCGGGGGGGAATGAACACTGAAGCTTTCTTT. This encodes CASTRGGMNTEAFF.

The chain employs TRBV28 and TRBJ2-2, with 13 bases lining up with TRBD2. Germline V CDR1 and CDR2: MDHEN, SYDVKM. V lost 5 bases and J lost 7; bases outside the gene matches: 10. This CDR3 region has 17 residues. CDR3 coding DNA: TGTGCCAGCAGTCCCCCCCCGGGACTAGCGGGATTCGGGGAGCTGTTTTTT. It specifies CASSPPPGLAGFGELFF.

The V call is TRBV3-1 (or the pseudogene TRBV3-2), the J call TRBJ1-5; 9 nucleotides agree with TRBD1. The CDR3 loop spans 17 amino acids. Trimming removed 5 bases from V and 1 base from J; junction bases left unmatched: 9. Germline CDR1 reads LGHDT; CDR2 reads YNNKEL (reference sequence). The CDR3 region has the DNA TGTGCCAGCAGCGATACAGGGGGCGCGGGGAGCAATCAGCCCCAGCATTTT. It specifies CASSDTGGAGSNQPQHF.

J is TRBJ2-2 and V is TRBV7-8; tentative D call: TRBD2 (5 bases). CDR1 SGHVS and CDR2 FQNEAQ come from the germline V gene. The CDR3 extends over 15 amino acids. Deletions cut 2 bases from V and 5 bases from J, with 12 bases between. The CDR3 region is CASSLLTGRTGELFF. DNA for the CDR3: TGTGCCAGCAGCTTACTGACGGGAAGAACCGGGGAGCTGTTTTTT.

V usage is TRBV28 and J usage is TRBJ1-1, with D unclear. Germline CDR1 is MDHEN and CDR2 is SYDVKM. V shed 6 bases and J shed 1 base, with 12 bases lying between them. This CDR3 has 14 residues. The chain's CDR3 is CASSPLEGNTEAFF. The CDR3 DNA reads TGTGCCAGCAGCCCCTTGGAGGGGAACACTGAAGCTTTCTTT.

The chain employs TRBV7-9 and TRBJ2-7, with D perhaps matching TRBD2 (5 bases). Germline CDR1 is SEHNR and CDR2 is FQNEAQ (reference sequence). There are 15 residues in the CDR3. With 7 bases removed from V and 1 base from J, the gap between germline ends came to 17 bases. The CDR3 reads CASTHPPEASYEQYF. DNA for the CDR3: TGTGCCAGCACCCACCCACCGGAGGCATCCTACGAGCAGTACTTC.

This rearrangement joins TRBV10-3 to TRBJ1-5; TRBD1 matches 9 bases. The germline V gene encodes CDR1 ENHRY and CDR2 SYGVKD. This CDR3 contains 15 residues. Losses at the gene ends were 6 bases for V and 0 bases for J; bases not matched to a gene: 3. CDR3 sequence: CAISRQGDSNQPQHF. As DNA, the CDR3 is TGTGCCATCAGCCGACAGGGGGATAGCAATCAGCCCCAGCATTTT.

This clone was detected only once. The chain is built from TRBV5-4 and TRBJ1-2, with unresolved D. CDR1 and CDR2 from the germline V gene are SGHNT and YYREEE (reference sequence). The CDR3 extends over 14 amino acids. The V and J ends lost 2 bases and 0 bases respectively, with 8 bases between them. The CDR3: CASSFAVSNYGYTF. The CDR3 DNA follows: TGTGCCAGCAGCTTCGCAGTATCTAACTATGGCTACACCTTC.

The chain links TRBV12-3 or TRBV12-4 to TRBJ2-3; no reliable D call. Deletions cut 1 base from V and 5 bases from J, with 1 base between. This CDR3 spans 11 amino acids. The CDR3 sequence: CASSLGDTQYF. The CDR3 nucleotides are TGTGCCAGCAGTTTAGGAGATACGCAGTATTTT.

Regarding this clone: Other nucleotide sequences in the sample specify the same CDR3. The V call is TRBV29-1, the J call TRBJ1-1; D call uncertain. Germline CDR1 reads SQVTM; CDR2 reads ANQGSEA. Trimming shortened V by 4 bases and J by 0 bases, and 0 bases separated the two germline ends. The CDR3 loop spans 10 amino acids. CDR3 sequence (DNA): TGCAGCGTTGTGAACACTGAAGCTTTCTTT. Its protein is CSVVNTEAFF. Full variable domain (remainder filled in from reference TRBV29-1 and TRBJ1-1): SAVISQKPSRDICQRGTSLTIQCQVDSQVTMMFWYRQQPGQSLTLIATANQGSEATYESGFVIDKFPISRPNLTFSTLTVSNMSPEDSSIYLCSVVNTEAFFGQGTRLTVV.

The rearrangement links TRBV29-1 to TRBJ2-5; no clear D. This CDR3 region has 12 residues. Per germline, CDR1 SQVTM and CDR2 ANQGSEA. Trimming took off 5 bases at V and 4 bases at J, with 11 bases between the two ends. The CDR3 protein is CSVLVRRETQYF. CDR3 nucleotides: TGCAGCGTTCTTGTCCGACGAGAGACCCAGTACTTC.

The chain couples TRBV7-2 to TRBJ2-3, with 7 bases matching TRBD2. This CDR3 region has 16 residues. V was pared by 5 bases and J by 2 bases, with 10 bases of the junction left unmatched. Germline V gene data show CDR1 as SGHTA and CDR2 as FQGNSA. The CDR3, as DNA: TGTGCCAGCAGCCCCTCGGCTAGCGGTGTCACAGATACGCAGTATTTT. Translating gives CASSPSASGVTDTQYF.

The CDR3 reads CASSLLGTRYTEAFF. CDR3 DNA: TGTGCCAGCAGTTTGTTAGGTACCCGCTACACTGAAGCTTTCTTT. The chain has TRBV28 and TRBJ1-1; no clear D. This CDR3 is built from 15 residues. Germline-derived CDR1 and CDR2 are MDHEN and SYDVKM. The germline V and J ends were trimmed by 3 bases and 3 bases, with 14 bases remaining between them.

The rearrangement joins TRBV28 to TRBJ1-2; weak D call: TRBD1 (5 bases). Germline-derived CDR1 and CDR2 are MDHEN and SYDVKM. This CDR3 contains 13 residues. V gave up 2 bases and J gave up 4 bases, with 8 bases separating them. The CDR3 spells CASSLGDVYGYTF. The CDR3 nucleotides are TGTGCCAGCAGTTTAGGGGACGTCTATGGCTACACCTTC.

The rearrangement joins TRBV7-3 to TRBJ1-5; tentative D call: TRBD1 (5 bases). With 1 base removed from V and 5 bases from J, the gap between germline ends came to 18 bases. Germline V lookup: CDR1 SGHTA, CDR2 FQGTGA. The CDR3 loop spans 17 amino acids. The CDR3 nucleotides read TGTGCCAGCAGCTTAATTACGGACAAGGTACGTGATCAGCCCCAGCATTTT. It is translated as CASSLITDKVRDQPQHF.

CDR3 nucleotides: TGTGCCAGCCTGGACAGGGGCCACGGCTACACCTTC. Translating it yields CASLDRGHGYTF. The chain couples TRBV28 to TRBJ1-2; 9 bases match TRBD1. V shed 8 bases and J 8 bases; nucleotides not matched to a gene: 6. From germline, CDR1 is MDHEN and CDR2 SYDVKM. This CDR3 region has 12 residues.

The table lists this clone with a few counts. Other DNA sequences of this sample code for an identical CDR3. The CDR3 DNA is TGTGCCAGCAGTGAGTTCTACGAGCAGTACTTC. Its translation: CASSEFYEQYF. This chain joins TRBV6-1 and TRBJ2-7; no definite D call. This CDR3 has 11 residues. Trimming shortened V by 3 bases and J by 3 bases, and 3 bases separated the two germline ends. Germline CDR1 and CDR2: MNHNS and SASEGT.

This clone showed up just once. This chain joins TRBV7-2 and TRBJ2-7, with TRBD2 matching 12 bases. After removal of 5 bases from V and 5 bases from J, the junction contained 7 bases not matched to a gene. The CDR3 length is 15 residues. Germline lookup yields CDR1 SGHTA and CDR2 FQGNSA. The CDR3 reads CASSLRTSGKDEQYF. CDR3 bases: TGTGCCAGCAGCCTGAGGACTAGCGGGAAGGACGAGCAGTACTTC. Supplemented by reference TRBV7-2 and TRBJ2-7, the full variable domain reads GAGVSQSPSNKVTEKGKDVELRCDPISGHTALYWYRQSLGQGLEFLIYFQGNSAPDKSGLPSDRFSAERTGGSVSTLTIQRTQQEDSAVYLCASSLRTSGKDEQYFGPGTRLTVT.

This chain joins TRBV2 and TRBJ1-1, with a weak D call TRBD1 (6 bases). CDR3 length equals 15 residues. V was cut by 6 bases and J by 0 bases, with 14 bases left in between. Looked up from germline, CDR1 is SNHLY and CDR2 is FYNNEI. The DNA of the CDR3 is TGTGCCAGCAGAGGTCGAGGGGGACTGAACACTGAAGCTTTCTTT. Residues: CASRGRGGLNTEAFF.

J is TRBJ1-1 and V is TRBV28; tentative D call: TRBD1 (6 bases). Germline V lookup: CDR1 MDHEN, CDR2 SYDVKM. The CDR3 has 16 residues. Trimming stripped 7 bases from V and 3 bases from J, with 21 bases between. Written as DNA, the CDR3 is TGTGCCAGCACCTCACTCCCGGGGAGGGGGGACACTGAAGCTTTCTTT. This codes for CASTSLPGRGDTEAFF.

The rearrangement joins TRBV9 to TRBJ1-1; perhaps TRBD1 as D (5 bases). Trimming stripped 3 bases from V and 4 bases from J, with 16 bases between. CDR3 length: 15 residues. Germline V gene sequence: CDR1 SGDLS, CDR2 YYNGEE. CDR3 residues: CASSAGGGSGTEAFF. In DNA, the CDR3 is TGTGCCAGCAGCGCCGGGGGTGGGTCCGGCACTGAAGCTTTCTTT. Full variable domain (outside the CDR3, taken from reference TRBV9 and TRBJ1-1): DSGVTQTPKHLITATGQRVTLRCSPRSGDLSVYWYQQSLDQGLQFLIQYYNGEERAKGNILERFSAQQFPDLHSELNLSSLELGDSALYFCASSAGGGSGTEAFFGQGTRLTVV.

The rearrangement joins TRBV9 to TRBJ2-7, with 8 positions matching TRBD1. V dropped 0 bases and J dropped 2; count of bases not matched to a gene: 10. The CDR3 is 17 amino acids. In germline, CDR1 is SGDLS, CDR2 YYNGEE. The CDR3 DNA follows: TGTGCCAGCAGCGTAGGCTCCGGGACAGGACCTCCCTACGAGCAGTACTTC. Translated: CASSVGSGTGPPYEQYF.

The rearrangement links TRBV7-9 to TRBJ2-1; D ambiguous. V was pared by 3 bases and J by 4 bases, with 13 bases between. Germline values: CDR1 SEHNR, CDR2 FQNEAQ (reference sequence). The CDR3 loop spans 15 amino acids. In DNA, the CDR3 is TGTGCCAGCAGCTTTAGTGAATTGGTGTACAATGAGCAGTTCTTC. This sequence encodes CASSFSELVYNEQFF.

CDR3 DNA sequence: TGTGCCAGCAGCTTAGGGTCTAGAGAGACCCAGTACTTC. Translated: CASSLGSRETQYF. The rearrangement joins TRBV11-2 to TRBJ2-5; D remains ambiguous. Between the trimmed V and J ends, which lost 1 base and 4 bases, there was a span of 7 bases. The CDR3 sequence is 13 residues long. Per germline, CDR1 SGHAT and CDR2 FQNNGV.

The genes are TRBV7-2 and TRBJ2-7; 7 nucleotides agree with TRBD1. Germline CDR1 reads SGHTA; CDR2 reads FQGNSA. The length of the CDR3 is 15 residues. J gave up 2 bases and V 3 bases, and 7 bases lay outside the gene matches. CDR3 in amino acids: CASSLGTDSTYEQYF. In nucleotides, the CDR3 is TGTGCCAGCAGCTTGGGGACAGACTCAACCTACGAGCAGTACTTC.

This clone was observed a few times. J is TRBJ2-2 and V is TRBV9; 10 bases are a match to TRBD2. There are 16 residues in the CDR3. Germline assignment: CDR1 SGDLS and CDR2 YYNGEE. With 3 bases clipped from V and 1 base from J, the junction kept 3 bases outside the gene matches. DNA of the CDR3: TGTGCCAGCAGCGCCGGACTAGCGGAGAACACCGGGGAGCTGTTTTTT. Its protein product is CASSAGLAENTGELFF.

The rearrangement joins TRBV28 to TRBJ1-2; 8 nucleotides line up with TRBD1. The CDR3 has 13 residues. The germline V gene encodes CDR1 MDHEN and CDR2 SYDVKM. V dropped 7 bases and J dropped 4; count of bases not matched to a gene: 5. The CDR3 DNA sequence: TGTGCCAGCACCCTGACAGGGGCCTATGGCTACACCTTC. Its translation is CASTLTGAYGYTF.

V gene TRBV28 combines with J gene TRBJ1-4; D gene unclear. CDR3 length equals 14 residues. The V gene's germline CDR1 is MDHEN and CDR2 SYDVKM. Trimming shortened V by 4 bases and J by 8 bases, and 14 bases separated the two germline ends. The CDR3 sequence: CASSSRAPPEKLFF. The CDR3 bases are TGTGCCAGCAGTTCCCGGGCCCCCCCGGAAAAACTGTTTTTT.